Below, 25 T cell receptor beta chains from the same sample are listed, as sequenced in a study of T cell responses to AZD1222 COVID-19 vaccine. The repertoire was sequenced with immunoSEQ multiplex PCR; TCRdb's copy has only in-frame clones and lacks some. The sample yields around 190,000 clones, 85% to 95% seen once. The sequencing here drew on peripheral blood, taken 28 days after the second AZD1222 dose. These TCRs come from an adult who received the AZD1222 COVID-19 vaccine.

The V and J genes are TRBV3-1 (or the pseudogene TRBV3-2) and TRBJ2-3; D ambiguous. This CDR3 comprises 18 residues. V was trimmed by 4 bases and J by 3 bases, leaving 23 bases between them. Germline lookup yields CDR1 LGHDT and CDR2 YNNKEL (reference sequence). CDR3 sequence (DNA): TGTGCCAGCAGCCCAACTCCCCAACTCGTATTAGTAACAGATACGCAGTATTTT. This translates into CASSPTPQLVLVTDTQYF.

In nucleotides, the CDR3 is TGTGCCAGCAGTAGTCGGGACCTGAACACCGGGGAGCTGTTTTTT. Translation: CASSSRDLNTGELFF. The gene calls are TRBV6-5 and TRBJ2-2, with D possibly called TRBD1 or TRBD2 (5 bases each). The CDR3 has 15 residues. Trimming shortened V by 5 bases and J by 1 base, and 11 bases separated the two germline ends. Germline lookup yields CDR1 MNHEY and CDR2 SVGAGI.

To note about this clone: At the DNA level, this CDR3 is encoded by other sequences in the same sample as well. The chain uses TRBV19 and TRBJ1-1; TRBD1 agrees at 8 bases. Unmatched junction bases numbered 2, after V lost 4 bases and J lost 4 bases. Looked up from germline, CDR1 is LNHDA and CDR2 is SQIVND (reference sequence). The CDR3 sequence is 13 residues long. CDR3 sequence: CASSTTGGTEAFF. The CDR3 nucleotides are TGTGCCAGTAGTACCACAGGGGGCACTGAAGCTTTCTTT.

The genes are TRBV11-1 and TRBJ2-1; TRBD2 matches at 8 bases. The ends lost 5 bases at V and 2 bases at J; junction bases unmatched: 5. The CDR3 runs 15 residues. The germline CDR1 and CDR2 sequences are SGHAT and FQDESV (reference sequence). Written as DNA, the CDR3 is TGTGCCAGCAGCCCAAGCGGGAGAACCTACAATGAGCAGTTCTTC. This encodes CASSPSGRTYNEQFF.

CDR3 in DNA: TGTGCCAGCAGTCATTTATGGTTTGGGGAGACCCAGTACTTC. This gives the protein CASSHLWFGETQYF. The chain combines TRBV3-1 (or the pseudogene TRBV3-2) with TRBJ2-5; D call uncertain. Trimming took 6 bases from V and 5 from J, leaving 16 bases between them. The V gene's germline CDR1 is LGHDT and CDR2 YNNKEL (reference sequence). CDR3 size: 14 residues.

The rearrangement uses TRBV5-4 and TRBJ2-6; D uncertain. The length of the CDR3 is 14 residues. V was cut by 0 bases and J by 7 bases, with 8 bases left in between. From germline, CDR1 is SGHNT and CDR2 YYREEE (reference sequence). The CDR3 loop reads CASSLAWGANVLTF. The CDR3 region has the DNA TGTGCCAGCAGCTTGGCGTGGGGTGCCAACGTCCTGACTTTC.

The CDR3 coding sequence is TGTGCCAGCAGCTTAGCGGGCTCCCGCACCGGGGAGCTGTTTTTT. Encoded protein: CASSLAGSRTGELFF. V and J are TRBV7-6 and TRBJ2-2; D is ambiguous. The CDR3 spans 15 residues. Germline assignment: CDR1 SGHVS and CDR2 FNYEAQ. The V gene lost 0 bases and the J gene lost 4 bases, with 9 bases spanning the gap.

The chain links TRBV5-1 to TRBJ2-2, with TRBD1 matching over 9 bases. V was pared by 0 bases and J by 6 bases, with 9 bases of the junction left unmatched. This CDR3 contains 17 residues. Per germline, CDR1 SGHRS and CDR2 YFSETQ. CDR3 amino acids: CASSLGDRENLAGELFF. In nucleotides, the CDR3 is TGCGCCAGCAGCTTGGGGGACAGGGAGAATTTGGCCGGGGAGCTGTTTTTT.

The V gene is TRBV5-1, the J gene TRBJ1-3; 7 bases are shared with TRBD1. CDR1 and CDR2 (germline): SGHRS, YFSETQ. This CDR3 has 15 residues. Trimming took 0 bases from V and 4 from J; bases not matched to a gene: 4. The CDR3: CASSLGQGGGNTIYF. For the CDR3, the DNA is TGCGCCAGCAGCTTGGGACAGGGAGGCGGAAACACCATATATTTT. The whole variable domain, filled in from reference TRBV5-1 and TRBJ1-3, reads KAGVTQTPRYLIKTRGQQVTLSCSPISGHRSVSWYQQTPGQGLQFLFEYFSETQRNKGNFPGRFSGRQFSNSRSEMNVSTLELGDSALYLCASSLGQGGGNTIYFGEGSWLTVV.

The chain recombines TRBV7-9 with TRBJ2-3, with D unclear. The CDR3 spans 11 residues. Per the germline V gene, CDR1 is SEHNR and CDR2 is FQNEAQ (reference sequence). Between the trimmed V and J ends, which lost 2 bases and 4 bases, there was a span of 1 base. This CDR3 reads CASSLSDTQYF. The DNA of the CDR3 is TGTGCCAGCAGCTTATCAGATACGCAGTATTTT.

The chain recombines TRBV5-6 with TRBJ1-2, with D uncertain. The CDR3 is 13 amino acids. The V end lost 0 bases, the J end lost 4 bases, and 7 bases lay between the germline ends. Germline-derived CDR1 and CDR2 are SGHDT and YYEEEE. DNA of the CDR3: TGTGCCAGCAGCTTGGAGCGCAGCTATGGCTACACCTTC. This sequence encodes CASSLERSYGYTF.

This clone was seen a single time. The J gene is TRBJ2-2, the V gene TRBV11-2, with a weak D call TRBD2 (5 bases). This CDR3 region has 18 residues. CDR1 is SGHAT, CDR2 FQNNGV, per germline. V was trimmed by 1 base and J by 4 bases, leaving 19 bases between them. CDR3 coding DNA: TGTGCCAGCAGCTTAGTCGGTACGGGGATGGGTAGCACCGGGGAGCTGTTTTTT. Protein: CASSLVGTGMGSTGELFF.

The J gene is TRBJ1-5, the V gene TRBV27; 9 nucleotides match TRBD1. Germline trimming cut 2 bases from V and 4 bases from J; bases unmatched to any gene: 3. Germline V gene lookup returns CDR1 MNHEY and CDR2 SMNVEV (reference sequence). The CDR3 runs 15 residues. For the CDR3, the DNA is TGTGCCAGCAGTTTAACAGGGGGCAGAAATCAGCCCCAGCATTTT. Amino acids: CASSLTGGRNQPQHF.

The table lists this clone with a count of one. The rearrangement links TRBV2 to TRBJ1-3; 7 nucleotides agree with TRBD1. The ends lost 3 bases at V and 8 bases at J; junction bases unmatched: 10. Germline CDR1 and CDR2: SNHLY and FYNNEI. CDR3 size: 15 residues. The chain's CDR3 is CASSDQHRGSDTIYF. The CDR3 DNA reads TGTGCCAGCAGTGACCAACACAGGGGTAGCGACACCATATATTTT.

The gene calls are TRBV7-2 and TRBJ1-2, with 8 positions matching TRBD1. This CDR3 is built from 14 residues. With V trimmed by 4 bases and J by 4 bases, 5 bases remained unmatched. The germline V gene has CDR1 SGHTA and CDR2 FQGNSA. The chain's CDR3 is CASSYDRGGYGYTF. In nucleotides, the CDR3 is TGTGCCAGCAGCTATGACAGGGGAGGCTATGGCTACACCTTC.

V gene TRBV6-5 combines with J gene TRBJ2-5; a possible D gene is TRBD1 (6 bases). This CDR3 is 15 amino acids long. CDR1 is MNHEY, CDR2 SVGAGI, per germline. V lost 5 bases, J lost 3 bases, and 16 bases lay in between. The CDR3 reads CASSRDPTGKETQYF. The CDR3 DNA reads as TGTGCCAGCAGTCGCGACCCGACAGGAAAAGAGACCCAGTACTTC.

The chain couples TRBV11-2 to TRBJ2-7; weak D call: TRBD1 (6 bases). Trimming pared 5 bases from V and 4 bases from J, leaving 12 bases between. Germline values: CDR1 SGHAT, CDR2 FQNNGV. CDR3 length: 13 amino acids. As DNA, the CDR3 is TGTGCCAGCAGCCGGGACAAGTTTTACGAGCAGTACTTC. Its protein product is CASSRDKFYEQYF.

The rearrangement links TRBV18 to TRBJ1-4, with D maybe TRBD1 (6 bases). CDR1 KGHSH and CDR2 LQKENI come from the germline V gene. The CDR3 has 19 residues. Trimming took 0 bases from V and 2 from J, leaving 19 bases between them. CDR3 sequence reads: CASSPPYQDSLTTNEKLFF. CDR3 DNA: TGTGCCAGCTCACCACCGTACCAGGACAGCCTGACCACTAATGAAAAACTGTTTTTT. Filled out from reference TRBV18 and TRBJ1-4, the complete variable domain reads NAGVMQNPRHLVRRRGQEARLRCSPMKGHSHVYWYRQLPEEGLKFMVYLQKENIIDESGMPKERFSAEFPKEGPSILRIQQVVRGDSAAYFCASSPPYQDSLTTNEKLFFGSGTQLSVL.

The chain links TRBV25-1 to TRBJ1-4, with TRBD1 as a possible D gene (6 bases). V dropped 10 bases and J dropped 6 bases, with 18 bases sitting between them. The CDR3 has 14 amino acids. The germline V gene has CDR1 MGHDK and CDR2 SYGVNS. The DNA for the CDR3 is TGTGCCACCAGCTCTCATGGGGGGCATGAAAAACTGTTTTTT. Residues: CATSSHGGHEKLFF. The variable domain in full, with the rest retrieved from reference TRBV25-1 and TRBJ1-4, is EADIYQTPRYLVIGTGKKITLECSQTMGHDKMYWYQQDPGMELHLIHYSYGVNSTEKGDLSSESTVSRIRTEHFPLTLESARPSHTSQYLCATSSHGGHEKLFFGSGTQLSVL.

This clone came up a few times. The rearrangement links TRBV28 to TRBJ2-7; 8 bases agree with TRBD1. The CDR3 length is 12 residues. Germline V gives CDR1 MDHEN, CDR2 SYDVKM. J was trimmed by 6 bases and V by 6 bases; bases with no gene match: 4. CDR3 protein: CASRDRAGEQYF. The DNA of the CDR3 is TGTGCCAGCAGGGACAGGGCTGGCGAGCAGTACTTC.

The CDR3, as DNA: TGTGCCAGCAGCCAAGAGGGACTAGCGGGGGGGATGGGAGATACGCAGTATTTT. Protein sequence: CASSQEGLAGGMGDTQYF. J is TRBJ2-3 and V is TRBV3-1 (or the pseudogene TRBV3-2); 16 bases line up with TRBD2. Per germline, CDR1 LGHDT and CDR2 YNNKEL (reference sequence). The V gene end was trimmed by 0 bases and the J gene end by 5 bases; junction bases not matched to a gene: 5. This CDR3 has 18 amino acids.

V and J are TRBV7-9 and TRBJ1-2; no firm D call. CDR1 SEHNR and CDR2 FQNEAQ come from the germline V gene (reference sequence). The germline V and J ends were trimmed by 4 bases and 0 bases, with 9 bases remaining between them. The CDR3 runs to 14 residues. The chain's CDR3 is CASSSPGTNYGYTF. CDR3 bases: TGTGCCAGCAGCTCCCCAGGTACTAACTATGGCTACACCTTC.

This clone was found once. The chain links TRBV5-1 to TRBJ1-1, with 9 positions matching TRBD1. Trimming cost V 4 bases and J 4 bases; bases outside gene matches: 8. This CDR3 is built from 15 residues. From germline, CDR1 is SGHRS and CDR2 YFSETQ. The CDR3 DNA reads as TGCGCCAGCAGCACTCCGGACAGGGGCGGCACTGAAGCTTTCTTT. It translates to CASSTPDRGGTEAFF.

The chain joins TRBV5-4 to TRBJ1-2; D is possibly TRBD1 (6 bases). CDR3 length: 15 residues. In germline, CDR1 is SGHNT, CDR2 YYREEE (reference sequence). V lost 0 bases and J lost 8, with 17 bases in between. This chain's CDR3 is CASSLDTQGWRGYTF. The DNA for the CDR3 is TGTGCCAGCAGCTTGGATACACAGGGTTGGAGAGGCTACACCTTC.

The chain carries TRBV7-3 and TRBJ1-6; D remains unclear. The V gene lost 3 bases and the J gene lost 6 bases, with 12 bases spanning the gap. The CDR3 spans 15 residues. From germline, CDR1 is SGHTA and CDR2 FQGTGA. The CDR3 sequence: CASSFDGSGNSPLHF. The CDR3 coding sequence is TGTGCCAGCAGCTTTGACGGCTCCGGTAATTCACCCCTCCACTTT.